This record concerns one T cell receptor beta chain sequence. The data originate from a study of blood T cell repertoires in COVID-19. Deletions cut 5 bases from V and 0 bases from J, with 11 bases between. The CDR3 totals 15 residues. Germline V lookup: CDR1 SGHTA, CDR2 FQGTGA. TCRdb keeps only in-frame clones here, not all; method: immunoSEQ multiplex PCR. The table has some 200,000 clones, roughly 85% seen once; the top ten hold more than 25%. This TCR came from a woman aged 70-85 years with acute or convalescent COVID-19. Specimen: peripheral blood. The chain carries TRBV7-3 and TRBJ2-1, with D possibly matching TRBD2 (6 bases). CDR3 sequence: CASSLDGSSYNEQFF. CDR3 nucleotide sequence: TGTGCCAGCAGCCTAGACGGGAGCTCCTACAATGAGCAGTTCTTC. The complete variable domain, with remaining parts taken from reference TRBV7-3 and TRBJ2-1, reads GAGVSQTPSNKVTEKGKYVELRCDPISGHTALYWYRQSLGQGPEFLIYFQGTGAADDSGLPNDRFFAVRPEGSVSTLKIQRTERGDSAVYLCASSLDGSSYNEQFFGPGTRLTVL.